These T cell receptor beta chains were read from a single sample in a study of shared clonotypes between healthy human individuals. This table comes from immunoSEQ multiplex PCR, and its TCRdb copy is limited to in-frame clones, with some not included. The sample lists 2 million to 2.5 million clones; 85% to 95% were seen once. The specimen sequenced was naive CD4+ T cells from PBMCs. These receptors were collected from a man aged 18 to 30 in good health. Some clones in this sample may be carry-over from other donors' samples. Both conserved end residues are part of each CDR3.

CDR3aa: CASSLGGPGGQETQYF
v_gene: TRBV7-6
j_gene: TRBJ2-5

CDR3aa: CASSPGTVDSGNTIYF
v_gene: TRBV10-2
j_gene: TRBJ1-3

CDR3aa: CATSRDYSVGAFF
v_gene: TRBV15
j_gene: TRBJ1-1

CDR3aa: CASSEDSRGREQYF
v_gene: TRBV6-1
j_gene: TRBJ2-7

CDR3aa: CASSLRLPAGGSYEQYF
v_gene: TRBV5-1
j_gene: TRBJ2-7

CDR3aa: CASSMRLGNQPQHF
v_gene: TRBV19
j_gene: TRBJ1-5

CDR3aa: CASRGGFPGVEQYF
v_gene: TRBV6-5
j_gene: TRBJ2-7

CDR3aa: CASSEARRNEQYF
v_gene: TRBV10-2
j_gene: TRBJ2-7

CDR3aa: CATSRGQGREQYF
v_gene: TRBV15
j_gene: TRBJ2-7

CDR3aa: CASSRDRAYEQYF
v_gene: TRBV5-8
j_gene: TRBJ2-7

CDR3aa: CASSTPGRLTDTQYF
v_gene: TRBV28
j_gene: TRBJ2-3

CDR3aa: CASSTDSGTIYF
v_gene: TRBV5-1
j_gene: TRBJ1-3

CDR3aa: CASSQARGQGANTGELFF
v_gene: TRBV4-3
j_gene: TRBJ2-2

CDR3aa: CASSLESGPTDTQYF
v_gene: TRBV5-1
j_gene: TRBJ2-3

CDR3aa: CASTIEETQYF
v_gene: TRBV28
j_gene: TRBJ2-5

CDR3aa: CASTSGPYEQYF
v_gene: TRBV6-6
j_gene: NA

CDR3aa: CASRPSGAYEQYF
v_gene: TRBV6-6
j_gene: TRBJ2-7

CDR3aa: CASSLGDSGKEVTQYF
v_gene: TRBV5-1
j_gene: TRBJ2-5

CDR3aa: CASSLFREAVTYEQYF
v_gene: TRBV27
j_gene: TRBJ2-7

CDR3aa: CASSGLWGVKNIQYF
v_gene: TRBV4-1
j_gene: TRBJ2-4

CDR3aa: CAISESTRKQGAGANVLTF
v_gene: TRBV10-3
j_gene: TRBJ2-6

CDR3aa: CASSVRWQSTDTQYF
v_gene: TRBV28
j_gene: TRBJ2-3

CDR3aa: CSVGSGYGYTF
v_gene: TRBV29-1
j_gene: TRBJ1-2

CDR3aa: CSVDGTGPYEQYF
v_gene: TRBV29-1
j_gene: TRBJ2-7

CDR3aa: CAWRGEGSPLHF
v_gene: TRBV30
j_gene: TRBJ1-6

CDR3aa: CASRQSSNTGELFF
v_gene: TRBV6-6
j_gene: TRBJ2-2

CDR3aa: CASKGGNQPQHF
v_gene: TRBV2
j_gene: TRBJ1-5

CDR3aa: CASRTGEGVQPQHF
v_gene: TRBV19
j_gene: TRBJ1-5

CDR3aa: CASSPLLSAGSGNGAGNTIYF
v_gene: TRBV18
j_gene: TRBJ1-3

CDR3aa: CASSLRTSGAYEQYF
v_gene: TRBV28
j_gene: TRBJ2-7

CDR3aa: CASSLDQTSGLSYNEQFF
v_gene: TRBV11-2
j_gene: TRBJ2-1

CDR3aa: CASSLPGLAGQETQYF
v_gene: TRBV4-1
j_gene: TRBJ2-5

CDR3aa: CASSQVVGPTYEQYF
v_gene: TRBV4-2
j_gene: TRBJ2-7

CDR3aa: CASASLNTEAFF
v_gene: TRBV2
j_gene: TRBJ1-1

CDR3aa: CASSLSRWGDTQYF
v_gene: TRBV7-3
j_gene: TRBJ2-3

CDR3aa: CASSHPRQLGNTEAFF
v_gene: TRBV14
j_gene: TRBJ1-1

CDR3aa: CASSIDSRATGELFF
v_gene: TRBV19
j_gene: TRBJ2-2